Included here is one T cell receptor (beta chain) sequence, with context. There is no known antigen for this receptor. Qualities for individual bases were not recorded, and no much larger clone is one base off. The data are from a study of shared clonotypes between healthy human individuals (TCRdb year 2020). About the full investigation: Three men and a couple of women, aged 18 to 49 years, made up the cohort. Per donor, three plates each were used for CD4 naive and CD4 memory, two for CD8 naive, and one for CD8 memory. To estimate repertoire size and how much clonotypes are shared between individuals, the study performed deep sequencing of blood TCR repertoires from a few healthy adults. To increase sequencing depth and limit assay-specific biases, TCR repertoire library preparation and sequencing were carried out by different laboratories using diverse techniques. Between about 0.8 and 8.9 billion PBMCs per donor were obtained by leukapheresis.

What the research found in general, with its limitations: Naive subsets generally had larger estimated clonotype richness than memory subsets. Sampling was restricted to blood, and TCR repertoires in tissue are likely to differ from TCR repertoires in blood. Higher generation probabilities were observed for clonotypes shared by all four sorted-subset donors than for non-shared clonotypes. The small number of donors limited the genetic and exposure-history diversity represented. Even with the large sequencing depth, rarefaction of the sorted-subset datasets indicated that sequencing was incomplete. Based on pairwise subsampling, the degree of clonotype sharing among donors was expected to be affected by sequencing depth. Roughly 5% of naive CD4, 3% to 4% of naive CD8, approximately 2% of memory CD4, and 0.35% to 0.4% of memory CD8 clonotypes were shared across a handful of donors.

Donors were healthy HIV-negative adults with no recently reported acute infections or vaccinations. Every donor was a Caucasian adult living in Nashville, Tennessee, USA. CD4+ T cells were enriched through magnetic negative selection, after which naive cells were positively selected on CD45RA and the remaining negative fraction served as the memory subset. Blood was collected by leukapheresis, and PBMCs were isolated by Ficoll-Histopaque density gradient centrifugation and then cryopreserved in liquid nitrogen vapor phase. Analytical flow cytometry was used to check the purity and quantity of every magnetically sorted T cell population. Genomic DNA was isolated from each sorted fraction and quantified by UV absorbance on a Nanodrop 2000c. Spanning cysteine to phenylalanine, the CDR3 consists of 15 amino acids. CDR3 DNA is the only sequence kept; it has 45 bases, read in frame from the first base. Trimming costs V 0 bases and J 1 base, and their ends lie 9 bases apart. The germline V gene specifies KGHSH as CDR1 and LQKENI as CDR2.

TCR CDR3 regions were amplified from genomic DNA by multiplex PCR using the deep immunoSEQ assay. Extracted genomic DNA from each cell subset was distributed evenly across all wells of several immunoSEQ 96-well plates, and each plate was treated as a replicate. For sorted subsets, each replicate PCR was loaded with about 0.2 ug genomic DNA, equivalent to 25,000 to 35,000 T cell genomes. The purified libraries were quantified using a Qubit 3.0 fluorometer, sized with a Bioanalyzer 2100, and then quantified again using the KAPA Library Quantification kit. Every immunoSEQ 96-well plate was sequenced on a dedicated single-read 150-cycle Illumina NextSeq 550 flow cell. In the source study's methods: Because the immunoSEQ output included only junctional sequences and no quality scores, the filtering could not be the same as the filtering used for full-length reads. Sequences were annotated with PyIR, a Python wrapper for IgBLAST v1.9, using IMGT germline references to assign V/J genes and CDR3. Reads were filtered out if the reads had weak V/J assignments (E-value above 1e-6), no CDR3, stop codons, out-of-frame junctions, or ambiguous translated residues. V3J clonotypes were defined as sequences sharing an identical inferred V gene, J gene, and CDR3 amino acid sequence. Percentage overlap between repertoires was computed as shared unique clonotypes divided by the size of the smaller repertoire. Three approaches were used to assess repertoire richness: RTK rarefaction, the Chao1 estimator, and Recon v2.1 estimates of unobserved clonotypes. Generation probabilities were computed with OLGA for all TCRbeta clonotypes obtained by the gDNA method from several donors. In TCRdb, the immuneACCESS table is reduced to in-frame sequences with V and J assigned. These tables do not hold every clone; where another copy was compared, an unresolved V gene accounts for under half, and the others remain unexplained. V, J and clone size were drawn from that table, and D and trimming were deduced from the DNA. The sample has 950,000 to 1,300,000 clones on record, 60% to 80% of them singletons. Jointly, the top ten make up over 1.3% of the sample.

The sequence derives from a man between 18 and 35 years old in good health. The sequenced sample consisted of memory CD4+ T cells sorted from blood. Interpreted using the paper, the cell subset or site label stands for: CD45RA-negative fraction. The rearranged chain carries TRBV18 and TRBJ2-5; TRBD2 is a weak D gene call, 6 bases matching. The CDR3 region has the sequence CASSPPSGLQETQYF. In nucleotides, the sequence is TGTGCCAGCTCACCACCTAGCGGACTCCAAGAGACCCAGTACTTC.